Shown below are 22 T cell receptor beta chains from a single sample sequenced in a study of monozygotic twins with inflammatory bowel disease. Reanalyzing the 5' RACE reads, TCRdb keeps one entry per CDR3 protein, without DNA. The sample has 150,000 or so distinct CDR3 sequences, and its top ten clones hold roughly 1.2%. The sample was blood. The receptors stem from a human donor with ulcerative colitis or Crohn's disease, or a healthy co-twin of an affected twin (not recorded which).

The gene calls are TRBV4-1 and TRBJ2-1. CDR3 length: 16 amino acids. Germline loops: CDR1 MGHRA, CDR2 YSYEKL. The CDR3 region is CASSQDKRVSYNEQFF.

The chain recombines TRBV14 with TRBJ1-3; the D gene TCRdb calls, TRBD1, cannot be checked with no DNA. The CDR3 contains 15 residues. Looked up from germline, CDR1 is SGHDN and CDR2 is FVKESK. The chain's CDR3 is CASSLGTHSGNTIYF.

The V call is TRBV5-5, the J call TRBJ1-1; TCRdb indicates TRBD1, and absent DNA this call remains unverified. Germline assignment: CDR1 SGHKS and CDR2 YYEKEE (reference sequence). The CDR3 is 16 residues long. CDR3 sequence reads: CASSLIGRGSQSEAFF.

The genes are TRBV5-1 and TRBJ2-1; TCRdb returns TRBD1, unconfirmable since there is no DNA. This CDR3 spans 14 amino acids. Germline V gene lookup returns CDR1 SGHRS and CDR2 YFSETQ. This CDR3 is CASSAGTEHNEQFF.

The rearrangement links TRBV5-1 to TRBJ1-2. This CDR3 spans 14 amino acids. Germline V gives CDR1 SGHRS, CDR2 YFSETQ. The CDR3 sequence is CASSLEGRLYGYTF.

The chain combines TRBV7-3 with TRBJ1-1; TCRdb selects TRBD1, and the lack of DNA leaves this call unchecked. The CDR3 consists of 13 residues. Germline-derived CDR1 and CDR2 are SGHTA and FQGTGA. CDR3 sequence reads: CASSSQGYTEAFF.

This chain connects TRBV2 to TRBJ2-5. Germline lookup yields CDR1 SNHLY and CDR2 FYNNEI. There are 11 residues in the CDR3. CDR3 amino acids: CASTLGETQYF.

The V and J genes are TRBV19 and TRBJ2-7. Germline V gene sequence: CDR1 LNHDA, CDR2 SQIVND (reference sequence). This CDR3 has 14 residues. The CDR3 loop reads CASSKGQGNYEQYF.

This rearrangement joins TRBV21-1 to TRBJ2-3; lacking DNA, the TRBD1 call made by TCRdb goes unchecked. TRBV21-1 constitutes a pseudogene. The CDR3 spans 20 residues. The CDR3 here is CASSKTGRGNETGSADTQYF.

This chain's CDR3 is CASSLAGWKTEAFF. The J gene is TRBJ1-1, the V gene TRBV7-2. The germline V gene has CDR1 SGHTA and CDR2 FQGNSA. The CDR3 contains 14 residues.

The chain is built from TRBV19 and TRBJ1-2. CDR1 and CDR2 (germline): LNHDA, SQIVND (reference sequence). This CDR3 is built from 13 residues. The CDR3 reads CATTGPGANGYTF.

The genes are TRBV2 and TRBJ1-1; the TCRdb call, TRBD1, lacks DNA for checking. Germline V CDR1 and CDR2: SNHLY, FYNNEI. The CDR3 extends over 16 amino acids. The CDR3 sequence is CASTGGTGGGRTEAFF. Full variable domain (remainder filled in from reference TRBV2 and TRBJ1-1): EPEVTQTPSHQVTQMGQEVILRCVPISNHLYFYWYRQILGQKVEFLVSFYNNEISEKSEIFDDQFSVERPDGSNFTLKIRSTKLEDSAMYFCASTGGTGGGRTEAFFGQGTRLTVV.

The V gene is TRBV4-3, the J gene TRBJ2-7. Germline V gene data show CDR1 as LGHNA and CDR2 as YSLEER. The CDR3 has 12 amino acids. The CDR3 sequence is CASSQDSGEQYF.

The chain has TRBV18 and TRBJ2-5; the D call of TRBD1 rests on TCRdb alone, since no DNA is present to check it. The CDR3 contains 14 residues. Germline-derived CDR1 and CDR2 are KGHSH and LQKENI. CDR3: CASSPPAGRETQYF.

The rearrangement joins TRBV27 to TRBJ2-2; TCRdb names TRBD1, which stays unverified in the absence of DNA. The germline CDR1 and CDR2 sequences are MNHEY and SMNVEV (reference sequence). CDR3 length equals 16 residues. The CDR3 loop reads CASSRGRGRGTGELFF.

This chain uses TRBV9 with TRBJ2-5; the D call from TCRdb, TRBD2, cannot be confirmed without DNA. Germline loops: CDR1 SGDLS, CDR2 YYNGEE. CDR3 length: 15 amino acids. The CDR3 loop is CASSGVGGRQETQYF.

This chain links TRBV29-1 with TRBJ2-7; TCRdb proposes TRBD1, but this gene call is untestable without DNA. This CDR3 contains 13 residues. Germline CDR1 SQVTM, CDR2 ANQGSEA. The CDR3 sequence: CSVEGRTGNEQYF.

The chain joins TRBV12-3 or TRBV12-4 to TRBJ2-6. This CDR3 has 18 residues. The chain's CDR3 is CASSLSTLRVSGANVLTF.

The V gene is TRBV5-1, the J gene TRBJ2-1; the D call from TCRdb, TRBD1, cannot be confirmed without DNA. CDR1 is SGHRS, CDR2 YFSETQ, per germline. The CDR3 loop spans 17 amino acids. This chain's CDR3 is CASSLDYGGRKSVEQFF.

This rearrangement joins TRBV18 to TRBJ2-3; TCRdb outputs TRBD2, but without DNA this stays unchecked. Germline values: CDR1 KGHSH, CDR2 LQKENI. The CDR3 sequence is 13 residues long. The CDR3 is CASWTSGTDTQYF.

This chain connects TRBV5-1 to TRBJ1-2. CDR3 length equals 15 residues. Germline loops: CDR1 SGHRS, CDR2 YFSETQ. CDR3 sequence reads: CASSLASDRVYGYTF.

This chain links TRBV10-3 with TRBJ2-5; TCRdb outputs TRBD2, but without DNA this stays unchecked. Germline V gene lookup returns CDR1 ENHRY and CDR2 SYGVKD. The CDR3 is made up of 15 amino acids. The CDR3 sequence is CAISELGLTEETQYF.